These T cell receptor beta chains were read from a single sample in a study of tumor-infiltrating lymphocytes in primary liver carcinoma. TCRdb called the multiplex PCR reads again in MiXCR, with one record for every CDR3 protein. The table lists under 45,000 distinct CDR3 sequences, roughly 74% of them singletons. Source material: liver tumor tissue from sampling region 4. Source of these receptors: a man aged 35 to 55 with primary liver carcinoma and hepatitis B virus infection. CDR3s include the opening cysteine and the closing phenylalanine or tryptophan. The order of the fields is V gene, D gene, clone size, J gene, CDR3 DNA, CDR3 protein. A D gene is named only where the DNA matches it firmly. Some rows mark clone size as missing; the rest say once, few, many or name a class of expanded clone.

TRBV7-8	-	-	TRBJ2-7	TGTGTCAGCAGCCTGAAGGGAAGGACTACAGTTACCCTCGAGCAGTACTTC	CVSSLKGRTTVTLEQYF
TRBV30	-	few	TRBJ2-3	TGTGCCTGGAGTATACAGGGTACGGATACGCAGTATTTT	CAWSIQGTDTQYF
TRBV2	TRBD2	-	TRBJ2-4	TGTGCCACCAGTCAGACTAGCGCGAGTGGCATTCAGTACTTC	CATSQTSASGIQYF
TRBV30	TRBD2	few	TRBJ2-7	TGTGCCTGGAGTGCAGGACTAGCTGGAGTTTCTGAGCGGTACTTC	CAWSAGLAGVSERYF
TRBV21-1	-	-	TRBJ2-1	TGTGCCAGCGTTGATATTAGCGGGAGTTGTGAGCAGTTCTTC	CASVDISGSCEQFF
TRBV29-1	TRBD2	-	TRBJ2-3	TGCGGCACCCGGCCGCGGGAGAGGGGTACAGATACTCAGTATTTT	CGTRPRERGTDTQYF
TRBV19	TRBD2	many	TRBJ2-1	TGTGCCAGTAGTCCTAGGGGACTAGCGGGTAATGAGCAGTTCTTC	CASSPRGLAGNEQFF
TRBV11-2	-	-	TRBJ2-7	TGCGCCAGCAGCCCTAACAGGAGCTCCTACGAGCAGTACTTC	CASSPNRSSYEQYF
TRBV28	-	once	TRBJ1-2	TGTGCGTGTAGTTTGGTCACAGACTATGGCTACACCTTC	CACSLVTDYGYTF
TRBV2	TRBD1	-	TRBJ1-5	TGTGACAGAAGCGGGGACAGGGAGAGCAATCAGCCCCAGCATTTT	CDRSGDRESNQPQHF
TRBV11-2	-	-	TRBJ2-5	TGTGCCAGCAGCTTAGGTACTGGCGGACAAGAGACCCAGTACTTC	CASSLGTGGQETQYF
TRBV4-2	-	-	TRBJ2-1	TGTGCCAGCAGTCAAGATCGGATTACCGGCGGTGAGCAGTTCTTC	CASSQDRITGGEQFF
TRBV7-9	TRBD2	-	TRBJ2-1	TGTGCCAGCAGCTTAGTCACTAGCGGGAGAAACACTGAGCAGTTTTTC	CASSLVTSGRNTEQFF
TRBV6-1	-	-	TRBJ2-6	TGTGCTAGCAGGGCCTTTCAGGGCAGGGGCCGCACTGGGGTCAACGTCCTGACTTTC	CASRAFQGRGRTGVNVLTF
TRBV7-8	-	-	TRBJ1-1	TGTGCCGGCAGCCGTCATAGGAACACTGAAGCTTCCTTT	CAGSRHRNTEASF
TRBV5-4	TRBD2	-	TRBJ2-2	TGTGCCAGCAGTGGTCCAGGACTAGCGGATTTCGCGAACACCGGGGAGCTGTTTTTT	CASSGPGLADFANTGELFF
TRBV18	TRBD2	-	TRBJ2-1	TGTGCCAGCCCACCAAGTAGCGGGATTAGGAATGAGCAGTTCTTC	CASPPSSGIRNEQFF
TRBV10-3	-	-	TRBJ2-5	TGTGCCACCTCGGGACTCCTCCAAGAGACCCAGTACTTC	CATSGLLQETQYF
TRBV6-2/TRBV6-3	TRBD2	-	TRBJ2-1	TGTGCCAGCAGTCGTTATGGGACTAGCGGGGGCAATGAGCAGTTCTTC	CASSRYGTSGGNEQFF
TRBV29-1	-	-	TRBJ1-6	TGCAGCGCTTGGGGTAACAATTCACCCCTCCACTTT	CSAWGNNSPLHF
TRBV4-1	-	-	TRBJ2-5	TGCGCCAGTAGCCACGCAGGACAGACCCAAGGGACCCATTACTTC	CASSHAGQTQGTHYF
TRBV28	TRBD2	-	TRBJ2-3	TGTGCCAGCATCCGCCCAGCGGGGGGCACAGATACGCAATATTTT	CASIRPAGGTDTQYF
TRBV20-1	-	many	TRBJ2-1	TGCAGTGCTAACGAGTTTTCGAATGAGCAGTTCTTC	CSANEFSNEQFF
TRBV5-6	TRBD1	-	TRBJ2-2	TGTGCCAGCAGCCACAGCCCGGGACAGGGTAACACCGGGGAGCTCTTTTTT	CASSHSPGQGNTGELFF
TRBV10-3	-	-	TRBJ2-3	TGTGCCACTCGGATCAGCTTGACTGATACGCAGTATTTT	CATRISLTDTQYF
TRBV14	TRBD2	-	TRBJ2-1	TGTGCCAGCAGTGCCGTAGCGGGATGGGTAAACAATGAGCTACTCTTC	CASSAVAGWVNNELLF
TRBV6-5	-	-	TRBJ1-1	TGTGCCAGCAATTGGACGGGGGAAACAGAAGCTTTCTTT	CASNWTGETEAFF
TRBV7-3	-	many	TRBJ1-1	TGTGCCAGCAGCTTACAGAAGAACACTGAAGCTTTCTTT	CASSLQKNTEAFF
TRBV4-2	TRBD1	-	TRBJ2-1	TGTGACAGCAGCCAAAATTGGAGGACAGGCAGAGTCTGCAATGAGCAGTTCTTC	CDSSQNWRTGRVCNEQFF
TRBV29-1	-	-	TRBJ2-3	TGCAGCGTTGGTACCAAGGAGGCTATGCAGTATTTT	CSVGTKEAMQYF
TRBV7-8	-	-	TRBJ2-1	TGTGCCAGCAGCTCTAGACAGTATAATGAGCAGTTCTTC	CASSSRQYNEQFF
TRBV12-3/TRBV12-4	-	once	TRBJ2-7	TGTGCCAGTAGTTTAGTCGCGGGTCTTGGTCACTACGAGCAGTACTTC	CASSLVAGLGHYEQYF
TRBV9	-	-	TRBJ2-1	TGTGCCAGCAGCATAGGAGACGGGAGTTACAATGAGCAGTTCTTC	CASSIGDGSYNEQFF
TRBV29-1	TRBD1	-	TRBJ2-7	TGCAACGTACAAGTCACAGGGGTCGAGGGCGAGCAGTACTTC	CNVQVTGVEGEQYF
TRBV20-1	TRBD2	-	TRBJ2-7	TGCAGTGCTCGGGGGGGTGGGGGGAGCTACGAGCAGTACTTC	CSARGGGGSYEQYF
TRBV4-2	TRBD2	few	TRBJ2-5	TGTGCCAGCAGCCCTAGGGTCCTAGCGGGAGGGCCGGTGACCCAGTACTTC	CASSPRVLAGGPVTQYF
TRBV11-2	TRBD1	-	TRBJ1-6	TGTGCCAGCAGTCAAGGACAGGGAGCGAATTCACCCCCCCACTTT	CASSQGQGANSPPHF